This T cell receptor (beta chain) emerged from a study of molecular identifiers for immune sequencing clone quantification. TCRdb fed the PCR reads into MiXCR, producing one record per CDR3 protein. The sample contains 60,000 to 70,000 distinct CDR3 sequences, 15% to 20% of which appear only once. The CDR3 has 18 amino acids. After removal of 4 bases from V and 8 bases from J, the junction contained 14 bases not matched to a gene. CDR1 is SGHRS and CDR2 is YFSETQ in the germline V gene. This clonotype was detected many times. The receptor was derived from a human donor in good health. Some libraries in this study had Jurkat cell RNA spiked in. Source material: naive CD8+ T cells from blood, with Jurkat cell RNA spiked in. Specified subset: FACS-sorted CD8+CD4-CCR7+CD45RA+ naive T cells. The gene calls are TRBV5-1 and TRBJ2-2, with 13 bases aligning to TRBD2. CDR3: CASSLGTSGTWTAGELFF. The CDR3 region has the DNA TGCGCCAGCAGCCTAGGGACTAGCGGGACATGGACCGCGGGGGAGCTGTTTTTT.